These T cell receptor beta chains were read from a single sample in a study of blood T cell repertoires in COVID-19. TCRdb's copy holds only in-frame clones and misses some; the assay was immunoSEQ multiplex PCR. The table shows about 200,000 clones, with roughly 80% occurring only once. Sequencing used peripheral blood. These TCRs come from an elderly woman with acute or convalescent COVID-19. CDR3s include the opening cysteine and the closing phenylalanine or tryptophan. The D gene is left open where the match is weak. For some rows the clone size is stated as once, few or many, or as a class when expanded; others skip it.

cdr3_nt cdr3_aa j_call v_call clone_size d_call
TGTGCCATCAGTGAGTCACAGGGGGCATTTGTGGACTATGGCTACACCTTC CAISESQGAFVDYGYTF TRBJ1-2 TRBV10-3 - TRBD1
TGTGCCTGCGACAGAGCGAACACCGGGGAGCTGTTTTTT CACDRANTGELFF TRBJ2-2 TRBV30 - -
TGTGCCAGCAGCCAAGTAGCGGGAGGCTTTCAAGAGACCCAGTACTTC CASSQVAGGFQETQYF TRBJ2-5 TRBV3-1/TRBV3-2 - TRBD2
TGTGCCAGTAGTATCGGACAGGGGATGGCACCCCTCCACTTT CASSIGQGMAPLHF TRBJ1-6 TRBV19 once TRBD1
TGTGCCAGCAGTCTCGGGACAGTATACGAGCAGTACTTC CASSLGTVYEQYF TRBJ2-7 TRBV2 - TRBD1
TGTGCCAGCAGCTCTTCTAGCGTAGCTAGCACAGATACGCAGTATTTT CASSSSSVASTDTQYF TRBJ2-3 TRBV11-3 - -
TGTGCCAGCAGCTTGGCAACAGATACGCAGTATTTT CASSLATDTQYF TRBJ2-3 TRBV5-6 - -
TGTGCCAGCAGTCCCAACCGCCAGGTTGGCCAGCCCCAGCATTTT CASSPNRQVGQPQHF TRBJ1-5 TRBV6-4 - -
TGTGCCAGCAAGGGGTCTGCGTACAATGAGCAGTTCTTC CASKGSAYNEQFF TRBJ2-1 TRBV2 once -
TGTGCCTCCAGTGGACAGGGAAGTTCTGGAAACACCATATATTTT CASSGQGSSGNTIYF TRBJ1-3 TRBV19 - TRBD1
TGCGCCAGCAGCCAAGATCATGGGGCCATATCCGAAAAACTGTTTTTT CASSQDHGAISEKLFF TRBJ1-4 TRBV4-3 few -
TGTGCCAGCAGCCAAGACGGAGAGGGGGTTCAGCCCCAGCATTTT CASSQDGEGVQPQHF TRBJ1-5 TRBV4-2 - -
TGTGCCAGCAGCTTGGACCATACTAGCACAGATACGCAGTATTTT CASSLDHTSTDTQYF TRBJ2-3 TRBV5-5 - -
TGTGCCATCACGGGCGGGGACAGGGGTTCACCCCTCCACTTT CAITGGDRGSPLHF TRBJ1-6 TRBV10-3 - TRBD1
TGTGCCAGCAGCTTAGATCACAGGATCACAGATACGCAGTATTTT CASSLDHRITDTQYF TRBJ2-3 TRBV11-2 - -
TGTGCCAGCAGCCAACAGAGGAACACTGAAGCTTTCTTT CASSQQRNTEAFF TRBJ1-1 TRBV7-3 - -
TGTGCCAGCAGCCCCGGGACTAGCGGGGTAACTTACACAGATACGCAGTATTTT CASSPGTSGVTYTDTQYF TRBJ2-3 TRBV7-3 - TRBD2
TGTGCCAGCAGGGGACTTGGGACCTACGAGCAGTACTTC CASRGLGTYEQYF TRBJ2-7 TRBV27 - -
TGTGCCAGCAGCCAACGGTCAGAGACCCAGTACTTC CASSQRSETQYF TRBJ2-5 TRBV4-2 few -
TGTGCCAGCAGCCCGCCAGGGTATCAAGGCTACACCTTC CASSPPGYQGYTF TRBJ1-2 TRBV5-4 - -
TGTGCCAGCAGCTTGGAACTGACTAGCGGGAGTGGAAACGAGCAGTACTTC CASSLELTSGSGNEQYF TRBJ2-7 TRBV5-5 - TRBD2
TGTGCCTGGAGCCGGACAGGGGATCAGCCCCAGCATTTT CAWSRTGDQPQHF TRBJ1-5 TRBV30 once TRBD1
TGCGCCAGCAGCCAAGAGTACGACAGGGGTTCGGCTAACTATGGCTACACCTTC CASSQEYDRGSANYGYTF TRBJ1-2 TRBV4-3 - TRBD1
TGTGCCAGCACCGAGCAGACGACTCATAATTCACCCCTCCACTTT CASTEQTTHNSPLHF TRBJ1-6 TRBV6-5 - -
TGTGCCAGCAGCCCGACAGGGGGCAACAACAATGAGCAGTTCTTC CASSPTGGNNNEQFF TRBJ2-1 TRBV6-5 - TRBD1
TGCGCCAGCAGCCATCCATTCGGGAATGAGCAGTTCTTC CASSHPFGNEQFF TRBJ2-1 TRBV4-3 - -
TGTGCCAGCAGTTTATCAACGGGGGTAGGGTCACCCCTCCACTTT CASSLSTGVGSPLHF TRBJ1-6 TRBV27 - -
TGTGCCAGCAGCCCCCTTCGCGGGGCCTATAATTCACCCCTCCACTTT CASSPLRGAYNSPLHF TRBJ1-6 TRBV5-6 once -
TGTGCCAGCAGCCCAACCGGGACATGGTACAATGAGCAGTTCTTC CASSPTGTWYNEQFF TRBJ2-1 TRBV3-1/TRBV3-2 few -
TGTGCCAGCAGCGTGAGGACAGGGGGGGACGATGGCTACACCTTC CASSVRTGGDDGYTF TRBJ1-2 TRBV9 - TRBD1
TGTGCCAGCAGTGAAGCGCGGGGGCGGCAAGAGACCCAGTACTTC CASSEARGRQETQYF TRBJ2-5 TRBV6-1 few -
TGTGCCAGCAGCCAAGATTTTACAGGGGGCTCCGTCATATATTTT CASSQDFTGGSVIYF TRBJ1-3 TRBV3-1/TRBV3-2 - TRBD1
TGTGCCAGCAGCTTAAACAGAGCCTACAATGAGCAGTTCTTC CASSLNRAYNEQFF TRBJ2-1 TRBV7-2 - -
TGTGCCTGGGCCAGGGGAAACACTGAAGCTTTCTTT CAWARGNTEAFF TRBJ1-1 TRBV30 - -